This entry describes one T cell receptor (beta chain). The CDR3 covers 15 residues. Germline V gives CDR1 LNHDA, CDR2 SQIVND (reference sequence). The J segment lost 7 bases and the V segment lost 5 bases, leaving 8 bases of the junction unmatched. The sample is drawn from a study of tumour-infiltrating T cells in Burkitt lymphoma. About the research overall: Repertoire clonality predicted overall and progression-free survival.

Generated by immunoSEQ multiplex PCR, the TCRdb table keeps only in-frame clones and is missing some. The repertoire consists of about 5,400 clones, with approximately 9.9% occurring once and the leading ten covering approximately 2%. Sequenced material: tumor tissue. This TCR came from a human donor with diffuse large B-cell lymphoma. This chain joins TRBV19 and TRBJ1-6; TRBD1 matches 7 bases. The CDR3 region is CASSSLGQENSPLHF. The CDR3 nucleotides read TGTGCCAGTAGTTCCTTAGGACAGGAAAATTCACCCCTCCACTTT.